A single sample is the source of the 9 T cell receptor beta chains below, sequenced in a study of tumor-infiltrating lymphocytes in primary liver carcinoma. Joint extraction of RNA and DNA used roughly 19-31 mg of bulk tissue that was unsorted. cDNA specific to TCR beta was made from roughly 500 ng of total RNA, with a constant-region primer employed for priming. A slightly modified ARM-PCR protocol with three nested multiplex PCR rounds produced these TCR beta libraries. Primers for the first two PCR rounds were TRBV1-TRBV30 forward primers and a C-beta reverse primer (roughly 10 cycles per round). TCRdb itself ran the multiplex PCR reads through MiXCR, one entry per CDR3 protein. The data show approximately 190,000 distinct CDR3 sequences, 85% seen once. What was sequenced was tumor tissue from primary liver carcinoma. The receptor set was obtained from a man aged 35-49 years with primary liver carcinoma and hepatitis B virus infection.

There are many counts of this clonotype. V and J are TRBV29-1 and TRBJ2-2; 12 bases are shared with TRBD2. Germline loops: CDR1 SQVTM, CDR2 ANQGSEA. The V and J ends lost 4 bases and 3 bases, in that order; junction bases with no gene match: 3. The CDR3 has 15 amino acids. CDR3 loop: CSVVLAGGYTGELFF. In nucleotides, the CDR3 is TGCAGCGTTGTACTAGCGGGAGGTTACACCGGGGAGCTGTTTTTT.

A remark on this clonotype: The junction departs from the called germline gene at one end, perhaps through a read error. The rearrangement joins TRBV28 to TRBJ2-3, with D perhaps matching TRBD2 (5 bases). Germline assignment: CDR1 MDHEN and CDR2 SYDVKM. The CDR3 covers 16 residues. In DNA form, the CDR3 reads TGTACCAGCAGACTTCGTGAGGGCCTAGACACAGATACGCAGTATTTT. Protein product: CTSRLREGLDTDTQYF.

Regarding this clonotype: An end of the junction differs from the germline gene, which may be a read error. The CDR3 is CASIQDTGLGSYNGQFF. The CDR3 region has the DNA TGTGCCAGCATCCAAGATACGGGACTAGGTAGCTACAATGGGCAGTTCTTC. The chain recombines TRBV14 with TRBJ2-1; 8 bases agree with TRBD2. Germline CDR1 reads SGHDN; CDR2 reads FVKESK. This CDR3 region has 17 residues.

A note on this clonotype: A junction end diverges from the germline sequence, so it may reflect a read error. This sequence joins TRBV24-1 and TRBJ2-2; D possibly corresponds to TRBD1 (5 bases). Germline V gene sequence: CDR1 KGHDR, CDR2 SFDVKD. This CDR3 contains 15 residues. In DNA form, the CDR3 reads TGTGGCACCAGTGAAGGGGATTACGACACCGCGGAGCTGTTTTTT. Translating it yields CGTSEGDYDTAELFF.

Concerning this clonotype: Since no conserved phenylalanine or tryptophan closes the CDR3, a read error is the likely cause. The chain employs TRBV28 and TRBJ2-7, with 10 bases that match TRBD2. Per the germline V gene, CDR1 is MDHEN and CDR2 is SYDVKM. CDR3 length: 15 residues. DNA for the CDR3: TGTGCCAACAGTTCCCGGACTAGCGGTATCGGAGAGCAGTACTTA. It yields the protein CANSSRTSGIGEQYL.

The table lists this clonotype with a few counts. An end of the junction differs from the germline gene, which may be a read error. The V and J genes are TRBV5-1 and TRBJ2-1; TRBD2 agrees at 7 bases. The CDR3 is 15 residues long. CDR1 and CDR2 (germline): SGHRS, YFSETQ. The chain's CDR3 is CASSSLVGGPNEQFF. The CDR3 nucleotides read TGCGCCAGCAGCTCTCTAGTGGGAGGGCCCAATGAGCAATTCTTC.

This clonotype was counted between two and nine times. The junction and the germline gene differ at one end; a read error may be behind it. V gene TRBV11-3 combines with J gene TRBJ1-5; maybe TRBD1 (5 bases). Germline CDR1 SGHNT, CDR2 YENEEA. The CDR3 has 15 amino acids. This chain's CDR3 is CAGSLDLGVAQPQHF. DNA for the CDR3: TGTGCTGGCAGTTTAGATCTGGGGGTGGCTCAGCCCCAGCACTTT.

The CDR3 nucleotides read TGTGTCAGTAGCCTTCCCCGGACTAGCGGGACCAAAAACATTCAGTACTTC. It translates to CVSSLPRTSGTKNIQYF. This rearrangement joins TRBV11-1 to TRBJ2-4; 12 positions agree with TRBD2. Germline V gene lookup returns CDR1 SGHAT and CDR2 FQDESV (reference sequence). The CDR3 consists of 17 residues.

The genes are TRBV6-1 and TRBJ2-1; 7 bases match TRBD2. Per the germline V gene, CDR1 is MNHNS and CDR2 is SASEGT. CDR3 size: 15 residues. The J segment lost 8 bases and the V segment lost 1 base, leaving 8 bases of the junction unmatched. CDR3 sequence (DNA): TGTGCCAGCAGTGAAGAATTAGCGGGCTTACATGAGCAGTTCTTC. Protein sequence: CASSEELAGLHEQFF.